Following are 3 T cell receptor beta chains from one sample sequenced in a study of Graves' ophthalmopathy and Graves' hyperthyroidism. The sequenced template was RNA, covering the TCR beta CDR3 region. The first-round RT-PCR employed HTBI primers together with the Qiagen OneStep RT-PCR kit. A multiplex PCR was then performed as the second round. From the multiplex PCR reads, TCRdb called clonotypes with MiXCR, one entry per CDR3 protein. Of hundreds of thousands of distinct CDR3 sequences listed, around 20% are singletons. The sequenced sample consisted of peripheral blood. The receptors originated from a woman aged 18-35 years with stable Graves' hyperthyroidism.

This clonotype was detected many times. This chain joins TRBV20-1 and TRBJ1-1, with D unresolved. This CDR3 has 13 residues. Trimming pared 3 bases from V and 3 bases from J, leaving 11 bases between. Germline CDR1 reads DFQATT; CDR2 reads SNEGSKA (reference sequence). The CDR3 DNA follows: TGCAGTGCTAGCCTCATGAGGGACACTGAAGCTTTCTTT. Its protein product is CSASLMRDTEAFF.

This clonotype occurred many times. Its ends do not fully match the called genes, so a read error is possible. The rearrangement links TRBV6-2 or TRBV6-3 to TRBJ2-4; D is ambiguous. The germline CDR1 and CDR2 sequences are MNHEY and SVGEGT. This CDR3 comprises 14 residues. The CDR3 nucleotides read TGTGCCAGCACCTTCGGACCTGCCAAAAACATTAAGTACTTC. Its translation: CASTFGPAKNIKYF.

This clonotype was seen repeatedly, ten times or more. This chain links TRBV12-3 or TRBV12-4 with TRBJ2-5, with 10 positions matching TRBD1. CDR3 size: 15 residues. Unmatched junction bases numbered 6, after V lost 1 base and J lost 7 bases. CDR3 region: CASSLGDRGRRTQYF. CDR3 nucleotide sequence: TGTGCCAGCAGTTTAGGCGACAGGGGGCGGAGGACCCAGTACTTC.